This entry concerns a single T cell receptor beta chain. As yet, its antigen is unknown. The source of the sample is a study of T cells in localized non-small cell lung cancer. Findings and limits, study-wide: Uninvolved neighboring lung showed the greatest T cell clonality, exceeding tumor.

Profiling relied on immunoSEQ multiplex PCR, and the TCRdb table lists in-frame clones only, not all of them. The sample has 50,000 to 65,000 clones; 80% to 90% are singletons. The germline V and J ends were trimmed by 4 bases and 8 bases, with 21 bases remaining between them. The CDR3 runs to 15 residues. CDR1 is SGHRS, CDR2 YFSETQ, per germline. Material: PBMCs, obtained before any cancer treatment. This TCR was recovered from a man aged 40 to 75 with stage II lung adenocarcinoma. The V and J genes are TRBV5-1 and TRBJ1-2; the D gene is possibly TRBD1 (6 bases). For the CDR3, the DNA is TGCGCCAGCAGCCGCGGAACAGGGTCCTATGACGGCTACACCTTC. It translates to CASSRGTGSYDGYTF.